This TCR beta chain was profiled in a study of beta chain features in type 1 diabetes. The CDR3 covers 16 residues. With 4 bases clipped from V and 0 bases from J, the junction kept 4 bases outside the gene matches. The germline V gene has CDR1 MNHNY and CDR2 SVGAGI (reference sequence). Study findings and constraints: Patients showed naive, central memory and Treg TCRB repertoires that appeared more similar than those of healthy donors.

This clone was counted between two and nine times. Its target is unknown. TCRB transcripts that were expressed got sequenced, as all of the isolated RNA had been reverse transcribed. Profiled with immunoSEQ multiplex PCR; TCRdb holds only in-frame clones, not every one. Here the sample spans more than 150,000 clones, less than 15% being singletons. J is TRBJ2-1 and V is TRBV6-6; TRBD2 agrees at 9 bases. The material sequenced was central memory CD4+ T cells from blood. This clonotype originated in a woman under 30 in good health. CDR3 sequence: CASSSLSGSSYNEQFF. For the CDR3, the DNA is TGTGCCAGCAGTTCCCTTAGCGGGAGCTCCTACAATGAGCAGTTCTTC.